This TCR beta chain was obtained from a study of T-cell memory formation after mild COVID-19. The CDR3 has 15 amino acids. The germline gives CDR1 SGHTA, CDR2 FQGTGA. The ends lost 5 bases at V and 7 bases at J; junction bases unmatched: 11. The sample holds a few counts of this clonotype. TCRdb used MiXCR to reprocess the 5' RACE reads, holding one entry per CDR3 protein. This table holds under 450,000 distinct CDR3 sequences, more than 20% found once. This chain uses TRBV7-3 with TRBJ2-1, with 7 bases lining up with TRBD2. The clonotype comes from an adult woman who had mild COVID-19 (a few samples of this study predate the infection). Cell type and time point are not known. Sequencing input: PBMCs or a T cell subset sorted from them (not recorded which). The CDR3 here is CASSPRFGGRNEQFF. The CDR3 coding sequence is TGTGCCAGCAGCCCGAGGTTCGGGGGGAGGAATGAGCAGTTCTTC.